The next 28 T cell receptor beta chains were all read from a single sample in a study of T cells in Graves' hyperthyroidism and ophthalmopathy. Researchers took RNA transcripts and amplified the TCR beta CDR3 regions from them. HTBI primers were the set used in a first-round RT-PCR of the TCR CDR3. TCRdb passed the multiplex PCR reads through MiXCR, listing each CDR3 protein once. The table has 350,000 to 400,000 distinct CDR3 sequences, about 18% seen once. Sequencing used blood. These receptors were obtained from a woman between 18 and 29 years old with Graves' hyperthyroidism.

The chain couples TRBV4-1 to TRBJ2-2, with D possibly TRBD2 on 5 matching bases. V was cut by 7 bases and J by 4 bases, with 13 bases left in between. Germline V gives CDR1 MGHRA, CDR2 YSYEKL. The CDR3 runs 14 residues. CDR3 residues: CASKRAEGTGELFF. In DNA form, the CDR3 reads TGCGCCAGCAAGCGAGCGGAAGGCACCGGGGAGCTGTTTTTT.

This chain links TRBV5-1 with TRBJ1-2; possible D gene TRBD1, 5 bases. V was shortened by 0 bases and J by 2 bases, with 14 bases between the two germline ends. In germline, CDR1 is SGHRS, CDR2 YFSETQ. The CDR3 length is 16 residues. CDR3 amino acids: CASSLGDAFSNYGYTF. CDR3 nucleotide sequence: TGCGCCAGCAGCTTGGGGGACGCCTTCTCGAACTATGGCTACACCTTC.

This chain connects TRBV7-9 to TRBJ2-7; 10 bases map to TRBD2. CDR1 is SEHNR and CDR2 is FQNEAQ in the germline V gene (reference sequence). V lost 5 bases to trimming and J lost 3 bases; unmatched junction nucleotides: 7. This CDR3 has 15 amino acids. The CDR3 here is CASSGRTSGRYEQYF. The CDR3 DNA is TGTGCCAGCAGCGGGAGGACTAGCGGACGCTACGAGCAGTACTTC.

This clonotype was observed a handful of times. Germline and junction disagree at one end, which may indicate a read error. The chain carries TRBV5-1 and TRBJ2-4; tentative D call: TRBD2 (5 bases). Germline CDR1 and CDR2: SGHRS and YFSETQ. The CDR3 contains 12 residues. In nucleotides, the CDR3 is TGCGCCAGCAGTTTGGACGAGACTATTAAGTACTTC. It encodes CASSLDETIKYF.

This sequence joins TRBV19 and TRBJ2-2; D not certain. This CDR3 has 13 residues. Looked up from germline, CDR1 is LNHDA and CDR2 is SQIVND (reference sequence). V lost 3 bases and J 5 bases, leaving 7 bases between the germline ends. CDR3 in DNA: TGTGCCAGTAGTATCCGGAAGACCGGGGAGCTGTTTTTT. Translation: CASSIRKTGELFF.

This clonotype occurred a few times. V usage is TRBV4-1 and J usage is TRBJ2-5; 10 nucleotides match TRBD2. The CDR3 is 17 residues long. Germline CDR1 and CDR2: MGHRA and YSYEKL. V lost 1 base to trimming and J lost 2 bases; unmatched junction nucleotides: 7. CDR3 nucleotides: TGCGCCAGCAGCCAAGGGGGCCTAGCGGGGGTGCAAGAGACCCAGTACTTC. As protein: CASSQGGLAGVQETQYF.

V and J are TRBV6-5 and TRBJ2-7, with D tentatively TRBD1 (7 bases). The CDR3 runs 14 residues. In germline, CDR1 is MNHEY, CDR2 SVGAGI. V was trimmed by 6 bases and J by 5 bases, leaving 17 bases between them. CDR3 bases: TGTGCCAGCAGCCGGGCAGGGGGGTCCGACGAGCAGTACTTC. Translating gives CASSRAGGSDEQYF.

Worth noting for this clonotype: A much larger clone differs by one base, so this may be a read error. The chain combines TRBV12-3 or TRBV12-4 with TRBJ2-2; D is perhaps TRBD2 (6 bases). CDR3 length equals 15 residues. The CDR3 region is CASSPTRRATGELCF. CDR3 coding DNA: TGTGCCAGCAGCCCAACTCGGAGGGCCACCGGGGAGCTGTGTTTT.

The chain carries TRBV19 and TRBJ2-2; D not certain. This CDR3 is 14 amino acids long. Germline loops: CDR1 LNHDA, CDR2 SQIVND (reference sequence). V lost 5 bases to trimming and J lost 3 bases, with 10 bases between them. CDR3 nucleotides: TGTGCCAGTAGTTTGTACCGGGACACCGGGGAGCTGTTTTTT. Its translation is CASSLYRDTGELFF.

This clonotype was counted at least ten times. The chain combines TRBV29-1 with TRBJ2-7; 11 bases match TRBD1. Trimming cost V 6 bases and J 1 base; bases outside gene matches: 2. Per germline, CDR1 SQVTM and CDR2 ANQGSEA. This CDR3 has 13 residues. The CDR3 reads CSVGTGGSYEQYF. For the CDR3, the DNA is TGCAGCGTGGGGACAGGGGGGTCCTACGAGCAGTACTTC.

This clonotype was found many times. The chain has TRBV6-5 and TRBJ1-2, with 8 positions matching TRBD1. After removal of 0 bases from V and 2 bases from J, the junction contained 2 bases not matched to a gene. CDR1 and CDR2 (germline): MNHEY, SVGAGI. The CDR3 spans 15 residues. CDR3 bases: TGTGCCAGCAGTTACTCGCAGGGGGCCAACTATGGCTACACCTTC. This translates into CASSYSQGANYGYTF.

This clonotype has ten or more counts. V gene TRBV2 combines with J gene TRBJ1-3; D uncertain. V gave up 5 bases and J gave up 0 bases, with 14 bases separating them. Germline V CDR1 and CDR2: SNHLY, FYNNEI. The CDR3 is 16 amino acids. The CDR3 coding sequence is TGTGCCAGCAGTCTTTACACAACGGTCTCTGGAAACACCATATATTTT. Its protein product is CASSLYTTVSGNTIYF.

V usage is TRBV6-1 and J usage is TRBJ2-3; 8 bases line up with TRBD1. CDR1 is MNHNS, CDR2 SASEGT, per germline. J was trimmed by 6 bases and V by 9 bases; bases with no gene match: 11. The CDR3 loop spans 14 amino acids. CDR3 in DNA: TGTGCCAGTCGGCGCCCAGGGGGCGGCGATACGCAGTATTTT. Its translation: CASRRPGGGDTQYF.

In its sample, this clonotype was seen many times. The rearrangement joins TRBV9 to TRBJ2-4; D possibly corresponds to TRBD1 (7 bases). V was pared by 0 bases and J by 7 bases, with 14 bases between. The CDR3 contains 15 residues. CDR1 and CDR2 (germline): SGDLS, YYNGEE. CDR3 DNA: TGTGCCAGCAGCGTAGCCCAGGGGGGCGGTAACATTCAGTACTTC. This encodes CASSVAQGGGNIQYF.

Ten or more counts support this clonotype. This rearrangement joins TRBV28 to TRBJ2-2, with D possibly called TRBD1 or TRBD2 (5 bases each). Per the germline V gene, CDR1 is MDHEN and CDR2 is SYDVKM. The V end lost 3 bases, the J end lost 5 bases, and 10 bases lay between the germline ends. The CDR3 totals 14 residues. CDR3 sequence: CASSFPGRTGELFF. The CDR3 DNA reads as TGTGCCAGCAGTTTCCCAGGGAGAACCGGGGAGCTGTTTTTT.

This clonotype was observed many times. The CDR3: CASSPLTGSKTRNTGELFF. In DNA, the CDR3 is TGTGCCAGCAGCCCTTTGACAGGGTCGAAAACAAGGAACACCGGGGAGCTGTTTTTT. The chain joins TRBV27 to TRBJ2-2; 7 bases are a match to TRBD1. There are 19 residues in the CDR3. V shed 6 bases and J 1 base; nucleotides not matched to a gene: 17. The germline V gene encodes CDR1 MNHEY and CDR2 SMNVEV (reference sequence).

This clonotype was counted at least ten times. This chain uses TRBV13 with TRBJ1-1; D possibly corresponds to TRBD1 (5 bases). The CDR3 runs to 14 residues. Germline V gives CDR1 PRHDT, CDR2 FYEKMQ (reference sequence). The germline V and J ends were trimmed by 6 bases and 8 bases, with 19 bases remaining between them. Written as DNA, the CDR3 is TGTGCCAGCAGTGAAGTCTGGGACGCCCGCGAAGCTTTCTTT. Amino acids: CASSEVWDAREAFF.

This clonotype was detected many times. The chain is built from TRBV11-2 and TRBJ1-1; D is perhaps TRBD1 (5 bases). V was pared by 5 bases and J by 1 base, with 14 bases between. The CDR3 totals 15 residues. CDR1 SGHAT and CDR2 FQNNGV come from the germline V gene. The CDR3 here is CASSPPGTWNTEAFF. For the CDR3, the DNA is TGTGCCAGCAGCCCTCCCGGGACTTGGAACACTGAAGCTTTCTTT.

This clonotype was observed at least ten times. The genes are TRBV20-1 and TRBJ2-7, with TRBD1 matching over 7 bases. The CDR3 covers 14 residues. Trimming removed 5 bases from V and 2 bases from J; junction bases left unmatched: 9. Looked up from germline, CDR1 is DFQATT and CDR2 is SNEGSKA (reference sequence). Written as DNA, the CDR3 is TGCAGTGCTGGTAGGACAGGTAGGACCTACGAGCAGTACTTC. It specifies CSAGRTGRTYEQYF.

The chain recombines TRBV12-3 or TRBV12-4 with TRBJ1-3; the D is unclear. Trimming removed 7 bases from V and 2 bases from J, with 12 bases in between. This CDR3 spans 14 amino acids. The CDR3 reads CASTLNSPGNTIYF. CDR3 nucleotide sequence: TGTGCCAGCACCTTGAACAGCCCTGGAAACACCATATATTTT.

This clonotype occurred many times. In DNA form, the CDR3 reads TGTGCCAGCAGTTTAAAGGGCAGGATGTTAGCGGGTCAGCCCCAGCATTTT. Encoded protein: CASSLKGRMLAGQPQHF. The V and J genes are TRBV27 and TRBJ1-5; no clear D. The CDR3 has 17 residues. CDR1 and CDR2 (germline): MNHEY, SMNVEV (reference sequence). V was clipped by 2 bases and J by 6 bases, with 20 bases between them.

This clonotype appeared many times. The chain couples TRBV6-1 to TRBJ2-2; D call uncertain. Trimming took off 6 bases at V and 7 bases at J, with 6 bases between the two ends. The length of the CDR3 is 11 residues. Per germline, CDR1 MNHNS and CDR2 SASEGT. The CDR3 nucleotides are TGTGCCAGCAGGGCAGGCGGGGAGCTGTTTTTT. Its translation: CASRAGGELFF.

This clonotype occurred many times. The J gene is TRBJ2-7, the V gene TRBV30, with D perhaps TRBD1 or TRBD2 (5 bases each). V was trimmed by 5 bases and J by 5 bases, leaving 13 bases between them. The CDR3 runs 12 residues. Germline V gene lookup returns CDR1 GTSNPN and CDR2 SVGIG (reference sequence). CDR3: CAWGTDPHEQYF. The DNA of the CDR3 is TGTGCCTGGGGGACCGACCCCCACGAGCAGTACTTC.

The chain joins TRBV4-2 to TRBJ2-4; D assignment may be TRBD1 or TRBD2 (5 bases each). The CDR3 totals 15 residues. Looked up from germline, CDR1 is LGHNA and CDR2 is YNFKEQ. Trimming stripped 3 bases from V and 2 bases from J, with 11 bases between. The CDR3 is CASSQRWGSKNIQYF. The CDR3 DNA reads TGTGCCAGCAGCCAGAGGTGGGGGTCCAAAAACATTCAGTACTTC.

This clonotype was recorded many times. The gene calls are TRBV28 and TRBJ2-5; possibly TRBD2 for D (5 bases). The CDR3 runs 17 residues. Deletions cut 2 bases from V and 4 bases from J, with 20 bases between. In germline, CDR1 is MDHEN, CDR2 SYDVKM. The DNA of the CDR3 is TGTGCCAGCAGTTTAGCCTGGTATAAACCTCGGGGAGAGACCCAGTACTTC. Its translation: CASSLAWYKPRGETQYF.

This clonotype was recorded many times. The rearrangement uses TRBV7-9 and TRBJ1-5; D is possibly TRBD1 (6 bases). V lost 3 bases to trimming and J lost 1 base, with 13 bases between them. Looked up from germline, CDR1 is SEHNR and CDR2 is FQNEAQ (reference sequence). This CDR3 is 16 amino acids long. The CDR3 loop reads CASSFGDKGSNQPQHF. CDR3 DNA: TGTGCCAGCAGCTTTGGGGACAAGGGGAGCAATCAGCCCCAGCATTTT.

This clonotype was seen ten or more times. The V call is TRBV7-3, the J call TRBJ2-5, with TRBD1 as a possible D gene (5 bases). This CDR3 is 13 amino acids long. Per germline, CDR1 SGHTA and CDR2 FQGTGA. Deletions cut 1 base from V and 3 bases from J, with 6 bases between. In DNA form, the CDR3 reads TGTGCCAGCAGCTTAAGCAGGGAAGAGACCCAGTACTTC. Amino acids: CASSLSREETQYF.

Comment on this clonotype: The final CDR3 position lacks the conserved phenylalanine or tryptophan, pointing to a likely read error. The chain recombines TRBV20-1 with TRBJ1-1, with TRBD1 matching over 8 bases. The germline gives CDR1 DFQATT, CDR2 SNEGSKA (reference sequence). Unmatched junction bases numbered 5, after V lost 4 bases and J lost 4 bases. The CDR3 is 13 amino acids. As DNA, the CDR3 is TGCAGTGCTACTCAGGGGGCTGGCACTGAAGCTTTCTGT. As protein: CSATQGAGTEAFC.